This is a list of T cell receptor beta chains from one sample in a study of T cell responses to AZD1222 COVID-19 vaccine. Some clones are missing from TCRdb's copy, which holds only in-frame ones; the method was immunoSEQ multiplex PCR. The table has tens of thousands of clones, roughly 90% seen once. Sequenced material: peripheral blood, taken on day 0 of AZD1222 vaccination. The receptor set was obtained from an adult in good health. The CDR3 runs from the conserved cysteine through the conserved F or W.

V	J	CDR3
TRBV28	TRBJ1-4	CASSSGDRMSEKLFF
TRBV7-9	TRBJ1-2	CASSLASDGYTF
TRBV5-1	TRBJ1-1	CASSLRSPGAWGAEAFF
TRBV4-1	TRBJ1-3	CASSQRGTSGNTIYF
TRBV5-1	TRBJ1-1	CASSLGALAEAFF
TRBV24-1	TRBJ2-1	CATSGHQGSSYNEQFF
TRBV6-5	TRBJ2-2	CASSYGLNTGELFF
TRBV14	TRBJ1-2	CASSRGQGTGYTF
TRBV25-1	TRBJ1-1	CASSREFTEAFF
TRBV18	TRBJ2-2	CASSPDRPTNTGELFF
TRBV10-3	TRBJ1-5	CATGPSGGNQPQHF
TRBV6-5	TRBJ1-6	CASSHTGGNSPLHF
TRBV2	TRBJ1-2	CASSGTGGYYGYTF
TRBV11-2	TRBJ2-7	CASSLVGQNYEQYF
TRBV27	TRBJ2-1	CASSLRLSPYNEQFF
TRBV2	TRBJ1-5	CASSDLRNQPQHF
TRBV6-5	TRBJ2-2	CASSYSIGIPGELFF
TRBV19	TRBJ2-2	CASSSSGRSTGELFF
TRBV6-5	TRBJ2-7	CASGTSVTYEQYF
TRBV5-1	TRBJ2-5	CASSLGITQETQYF
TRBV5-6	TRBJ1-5	CASSHRDRGFTLGQPQHF
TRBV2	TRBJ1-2	CASGPPGPYTF
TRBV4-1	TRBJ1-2	CASSQDRLATAYGYTF
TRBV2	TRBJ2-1	CASETRGGTHNEQFF
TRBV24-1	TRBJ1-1	CATSSGLLNTEAFF
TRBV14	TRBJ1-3	CASSQDLGNTIYF
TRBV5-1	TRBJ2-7	CASSQIGTTSYEQYF
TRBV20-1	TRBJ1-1	CSATQWAFF
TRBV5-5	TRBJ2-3	CASRSSDTQYF
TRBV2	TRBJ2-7	CASSEVAGGQYF
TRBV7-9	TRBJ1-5	CASRLSVHPSNQPQHF
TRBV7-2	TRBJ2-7	CASSPSGRGVYEQYF
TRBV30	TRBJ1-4	CAWKGRANEKLFF
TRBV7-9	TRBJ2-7	CASSPRDIGDYYEQYF
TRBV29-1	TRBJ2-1	CSVVHPRPGGFNEQFF
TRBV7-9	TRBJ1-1	CASSSIPDSEAFF
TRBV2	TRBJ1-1	CASSDLPVGGTGSNTEAFF
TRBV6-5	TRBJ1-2	CASSSPDSGRGYTF
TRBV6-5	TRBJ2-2	CASRPPRGITGELFF
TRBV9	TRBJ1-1	CASSAGQDWNTEAFF
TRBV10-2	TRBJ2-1	CASSESTGIYNEQFF
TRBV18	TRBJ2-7	CASSPGGQSPYEQYF
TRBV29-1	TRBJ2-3	CSVAGQGDTDTQYF
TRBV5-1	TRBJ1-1	CASSLGLGSSEAFF
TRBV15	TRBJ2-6	CATSREPVGRTGANVLTF
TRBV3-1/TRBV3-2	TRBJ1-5	CASSQGTVGAVYSNQPQHF
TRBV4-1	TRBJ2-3	CASSQSAEGLSTDTQYF
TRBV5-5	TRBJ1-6	CASSKSPHLDSPLHF
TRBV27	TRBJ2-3	CASSPALQFEESTDTQYF
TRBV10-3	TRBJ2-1	CAISLASSYNEQFF
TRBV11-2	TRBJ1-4	CASSFGTSREKLFF
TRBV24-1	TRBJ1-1	CATSGPTDRYAFF
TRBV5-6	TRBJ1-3	CASSLFGNTIYF
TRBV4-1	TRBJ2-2	CASSRRPGGTNTGELFF
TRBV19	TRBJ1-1	CASSMGQGYTEAFF
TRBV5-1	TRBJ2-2	CASSTRQGRNGELFF
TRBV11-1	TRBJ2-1	CASSRQGASNEQFF
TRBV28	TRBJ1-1	CASSLYGWTEAFF
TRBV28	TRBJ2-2	CASSLGGPTNTGELFF
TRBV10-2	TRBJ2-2	CASSGRQGVTAGELFF